This entry describes one T cell receptor beta chain. Antigen unknown. This CDR3 is built from 15 residues. Germline V gives CDR1 SGHDT, CDR2 YYEEEE. V lost 3 bases and J 2 bases, leaving 12 bases between the germline ends. The sample comes from a study of blood T cells in healthy people across ages. Findings of the study overall: Per-million-T-cell TCR beta diversity fell roughly linearly with age. TCR beta diversity tracked closely with naive T cell percentage.

The authors ran a second PCR of roughly 6 to 12 cycles using a sample-barcoded 5' primer and a J-beta primer mix. The template-switch adaptor was a 5' adaptor with 12 random nucleotides. It tagged each cDNA molecule. TCRdb re-derived calls from the 5' RACE reads in MiXCR, one entry per CDR3 protein. In the table there are 800,000 or so distinct CDR3 sequences, roughly 60% of which are singletons. Total RNA, at least 6 micrograms per sample, was extracted from PBMCs. This TCR derives from a young man in good health. The sequenced sample consisted of blood. The chain recombines TRBV5-6 with TRBJ2-1; D unresolved. The CDR3 protein is CASSSSRLPYNEQFF. CDR3 DNA: TGTGCCAGCAGCTCCAGTCGCCTTCCCTACAATGAGCAGTTCTTC.